The 16 T cell receptor beta chains presented below share a single source sample, sequenced in a study of cytomegalovirus exposure and HLA in healthy donors. The PCR employed 60 Vbeta primers together with 13 Jbeta primers. The table came from immunoSEQ multiplex PCR; TCRdb's copy has only in-frame clones and leaves some out. This sample has 80,000 to 100,000 clones, with more than 70% found just once. The source material was PBMCs. These receptor sequences come from a man younger than 35 in good health and CMV-seropositive.

Only one count was recorded for this clone. This chain links TRBV6-6 with TRBJ2-5, with D perhaps TRBD1 (5 bases). This CDR3 region has 14 residues. V dropped 2 bases and J dropped 5 bases, with 12 bases sitting between them. CDR1 and CDR2 (germline): MNHNY, SVGAGI (reference sequence). CDR3 amino acids: CASSYQRGRETQYF. The CDR3 DNA reads TGTGCCAGCAGTTACCAAAGGGGAAGGGAGACCCAGTACTTC.

This chain uses TRBV5-1 with TRBJ2-3, with no clear D. The germline V gene encodes CDR1 SGHRS and CDR2 YFSETQ. The CDR3 loop spans 16 amino acids. Trimming removed 0 bases at V and 0 bases at J, with 11 bases between. CDR3 in amino acids: CASSLVGATSTDTQYF. In DNA form, the CDR3 reads TGCGCCAGCAGCTTGGTCGGTGCGACTAGCACAGATACGCAGTATTTT.

This clone was found once. The gene calls are TRBV6-1 and TRBJ2-2; D call uncertain. The V gene lost 5 bases and the J gene lost 0 bases, with 10 bases spanning the gap. The CDR3 runs to 15 residues. Germline CDR1 is MNHNS and CDR2 is SASEGT. CDR3 nucleotide sequence: TGTGCCAGCAGTTTGAAAGAGGCGAACACCGGGGAGCTGTTTTTT. Amino acid sequence: CASSLKEANTGELFF.

The CDR3 nucleotides read TGTGCCTGGAGGAGGGCTGGGGCCAACGTCCTGACTTTC. This codes for CAWRRAGANVLTF. The chain uses TRBV30 and TRBJ2-6, with D perhaps matching TRBD2 (5 bases). Germline V CDR1 and CDR2: GTSNPN, SVGIG (reference sequence). The V end lost 3 bases, the J end lost 2 bases, and 5 bases lay between the germline ends. This CDR3 is built from 13 residues.

This sequence joins TRBV5-4 and TRBJ2-5; D remains unclear. Trimming removed 3 bases from V and 5 bases from J, with 5 bases in between. CDR1 and CDR2 from the germline V gene are SGHNT and YYREEE (reference sequence). The CDR3 covers 11 residues. The CDR3 sequence is CASSSRETQYF. The DNA for the CDR3 is TGTGCCAGCAGCTCCCGGGAGACCCAGTACTTC.

In regard to this clone: Other nucleotide sequences from this sample produce the same CDR3. For the CDR3, the DNA is TGTGCCTGGAGTGTAGGACAGTATAGCAATCAGCCCCAGCATTTT. Protein product: CAWSVGQYSNQPQHF. The J gene is TRBJ1-5, the V gene TRBV30; TRBD1 might be the D (6 bases). Germline V gene lookup returns CDR1 GTSNPN and CDR2 SVGIG (reference sequence). This CDR3 has 15 residues. Trimming removed 0 bases at V and 0 bases at J, with 9 bases between.

The sample holds a few counts of this clone. The chain links TRBV27 to TRBJ2-7; no clear D gene. CDR1 and CDR2 (germline): MNHEY, SMNVEV (reference sequence). The CDR3 is 11 residues long. V was cut by 6 bases and J by 3 bases, with 6 bases left in between. CDR3 in amino acids: CASSPGYEQYF. The CDR3 DNA reads TGTGCCAGCAGCCCCGGCTACGAGCAGTACTTC.

This clone has just a few counts. The rearrangement links TRBV28 to TRBJ1-3; D not certain. Germline-derived CDR1 and CDR2 are MDHEN and SYDVKM. The CDR3 has 13 amino acids. V lost 3 bases and J 4 bases, leaving 7 bases between the germline ends. The CDR3 sequence: CASSLAGGNTIYF. The DNA of the CDR3 is TGTGCCAGCAGTTTGGCGGGAGGAAACACCATATATTTT.

As to this clone: One end of the junction fails to match germline, which may point to a read error. The CDR3 here is CAGSPRTGRLTEAFF. DNA for the CDR3: TGTGCCGGCAGCCCTAGGACAGGGAGGCTCACTGAAGCTTTCTTT. The chain couples TRBV14 to TRBJ1-1; 8 bases map to TRBD1. Germline V lookup: CDR1 SGHDN, CDR2 FVKESK. CDR3 size: 15 residues.

The chain joins TRBV21-1 to TRBJ2-7; no check of the table's D call, TRBD1, against the DNA was made. TRBV21-1 is tagged as a pseudogene. The CDR3 is made up of 14 amino acids. DNA for the CDR3: TGTGCCAGCAGCAAAATGGGACAGCTTTACGAGCAGTACTTC. Translation gives CASSKMGQLYEQYF.

J is TRBJ2-7 and V is TRBV7-6, with D tentatively TRBD2 (6 bases). This CDR3 spans 16 amino acids. Germline V lookup: CDR1 SGHVS, CDR2 FNYEAQ. V was pared by 4 bases and J by 2 bases, with 18 bases between. CDR3 in DNA: TGTGCCAGCAGCTCCGGGGGACGAGGAGGCACCTACGAGCAGTACTTC. It is translated as CASSSGGRGGTYEQYF.

The V and J genes are TRBV5-4 and TRBJ1-2; D possibly corresponds to TRBD1 (6 bases). The CDR3 is 15 amino acids. Trimming pared 4 bases from V and 1 base from J, leaving 14 bases between. CDR1 SGHNT and CDR2 YYREEE come from the germline V gene (reference sequence). The CDR3 sequence is CASSPDPGVNYGYTF. As DNA, the CDR3 is TGTGCCAGCAGCCCCGATCCAGGGGTTAACTATGGCTACACCTTC.

This clone appeared a single time. The rearrangement joins TRBV18 to TRBJ2-5; possibly TRBD2 for D (5 bases). CDR3 length: 14 amino acids. Trimming cost V 0 bases and J 5 bases, with 10 bases left between them. Germline CDR1 KGHSH, CDR2 LQKENI. The CDR3 loop is CASSPPASMETQYF. The CDR3 DNA sequence: TGTGCCAGCTCACCACCGGCTAGCATGGAGACCCAGTACTTC.

This clone showed up just once. The J gene is TRBJ1-5, the V gene TRBV27; D is ambiguous. V was trimmed by 1 base and J by 0 bases, leaving 10 bases between them. Germline CDR1 reads MNHEY; CDR2 reads SMNVEV (reference sequence). CDR3 length equals 16 residues. DNA for the CDR3: TGTGCCAGCAGTTTATTGGGAGATTATAGCAATCAGCCCCAGCATTTT. Its translation: CASSLLGDYSNQPQHF.

This clone was observed a single time. This chain joins TRBV5-4 and TRBJ2-7; 9 positions match TRBD2. The V and J ends lost 0 bases and 5 bases, in that order; junction bases with no gene match: 6. CDR1 and CDR2 (germline): SGHNT, YYREEE (reference sequence). This CDR3 comprises 15 residues. CDR3 sequence reads: CASSLESGTSHEQYF. CDR3 nucleotide sequence: TGTGCCAGCAGCTTGGAGTCCGGGACTAGCCACGAGCAGTACTTC.

The chain has TRBV13 and TRBJ2-2; D possibly corresponds to TRBD1 (6 bases). V shed 2 bases and J shed 0 bases, with 7 bases lying between them. Germline CDR1 reads PRHDT; CDR2 reads FYEKMQ (reference sequence). The CDR3 sequence is 15 residues long. Here the CDR3 reads CASSLWGPNTGELFF. CDR3 nucleotides: TGTGCCAGCAGCTTATGGGGGCCGAACACCGGGGAGCTGTTTTTT.